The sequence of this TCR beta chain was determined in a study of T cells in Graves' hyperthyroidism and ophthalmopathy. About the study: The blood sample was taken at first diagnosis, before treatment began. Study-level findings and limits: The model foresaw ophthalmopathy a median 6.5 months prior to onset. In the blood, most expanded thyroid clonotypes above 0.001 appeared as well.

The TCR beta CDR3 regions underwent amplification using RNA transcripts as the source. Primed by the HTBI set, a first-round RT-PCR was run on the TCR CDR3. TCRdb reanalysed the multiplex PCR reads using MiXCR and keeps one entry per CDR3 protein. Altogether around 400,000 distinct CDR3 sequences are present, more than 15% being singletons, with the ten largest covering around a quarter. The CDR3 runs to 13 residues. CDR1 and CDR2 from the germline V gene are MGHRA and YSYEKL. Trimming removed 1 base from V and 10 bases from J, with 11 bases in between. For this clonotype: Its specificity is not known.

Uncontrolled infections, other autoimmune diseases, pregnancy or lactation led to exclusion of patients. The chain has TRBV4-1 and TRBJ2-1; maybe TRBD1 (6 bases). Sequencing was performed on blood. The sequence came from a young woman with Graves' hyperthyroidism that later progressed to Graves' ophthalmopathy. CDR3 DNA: TGCGCCAGCAGCCAAGTCAGGGGCAAGGAGCAGTTCTTC. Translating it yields CASSQVRGKEQFF.